Presented here are 19 T cell receptor beta chains from one specimen sequenced in a study of blood T cell repertoires in COVID-19. TCRdb's copy holds only in-frame clones and misses some; the assay was immunoSEQ multiplex PCR. The repertoire holds approximately 36,000 clones, with 74% as singletons. Sequencing input: peripheral blood. The receptors come from an older man with COVID-19, enrolled during active disease.

The chain joins TRBV27 to TRBJ1-6, with TRBD1 matching over 8 bases. With 5 bases clipped from V and 9 bases from J, the junction kept 6 bases outside the gene matches. This CDR3 contains 14 residues. Germline CDR1 is MNHEY and CDR2 is SMNVEV (reference sequence). The CDR3 bases are TGTGCCAGCAGTCTCACAGGGGGAGGTTCACCCCTCCACTTT. Translated, it gives CASSLTGGGSPLHF.

The chain employs TRBV11-2 and TRBJ2-3; 8 bases fit TRBD2. V was clipped by 1 base and J by 5 bases; unmatched bases: 5. The length of the CDR3 is 15 residues. Germline CDR1 reads SGHAT; CDR2 reads FQNNGV. The CDR3 region has the DNA TGTGCCAGCAGCTTAGGAGCGGGGGCGGTAGATACGCAGTATTTT. Amino acid sequence: CASSLGAGAVDTQYF. The variable domain in full, with the rest retrieved from reference TRBV11-2 and TRBJ2-3, is EAGVAQSPRYKIIEKRQSVAFWCNPISGHATLYWYQQILGQGPKLLIQFQNNGVVDDSQLPKDRFSAERLKGVDSTLKIQPAKLEDSAVYLCASSLGAGAVDTQYFGPGTRLTVL.

This chain uses TRBV7-2 with TRBJ2-4, with D uncertain. The length of the CDR3 is 13 residues. Germline lookup yields CDR1 SGHTA and CDR2 FQGNSA. V shed 3 bases and J shed 3 bases, with 6 bases lying between them. CDR3 DNA: TGTGCCAGCAGCTTTTCACACAAAAACATTCAGTACTTC. It yields the protein CASSFSHKNIQYF.

The rearrangement joins TRBV11-3 to TRBJ2-3, with TRBD2 matching 8 bases. The ends lost 1 base at V and 2 bases at J; junction bases unmatched: 5. Germline V CDR1 and CDR2: SGHNT, YENEEA. The CDR3 totals 16 residues. The CDR3 DNA sequence: TGTGCCAGCAGCTTAGGTGTCGGGGGGGCCACAGATACGCAGTATTTT. Its translation is CASSLGVGGATDTQYF.

This sequence joins TRBV14 and TRBJ2-2, with TRBD1 matching 9 bases. This CDR3 spans 17 amino acids. V shed 0 bases, J shed 6 bases, and the junction held 8 bases outside the gene matches. Germline V CDR1 and CDR2: SGHDN, FVKESK. CDR3 sequence (DNA): TGTGCCAGCAGCCAAGATCTCGTGACAGGGGGATCCGGGGAGCTGTTTTTT. Encoded protein: CASSQDLVTGGSGELFF.

The chain combines TRBV3-1 (or the pseudogene TRBV3-2) with TRBJ1-5; no clear D. The CDR3 runs 16 residues. Germline CDR1 and CDR2: LGHDT and YNNKEL (reference sequence). With 1 base removed from V and 3 bases from J, the gap between germline ends came to 13 bases. Here the CDR3 reads CASSQAMNDYNQPQHF. The CDR3 DNA reads as TGTGCCAGCAGCCAAGCTATGAACGACTACAATCAGCCCCAGCATTTT.

The CDR3 sequence is CASKLGGDLAKNIQYF. In DNA, the CDR3 is TGTGCCAGCAAACTAGGGGGAGATTTAGCCAAAAACATTCAGTACTTC. The chain carries TRBV28 and TRBJ2-4, with D perhaps matching TRBD1 (6 bases). This CDR3 comprises 16 residues. Germline lookup yields CDR1 MDHEN and CDR2 SYDVKM. The ends were cut back, 7 bases at V and 0 bases at J, with 16 bases in the middle.

The chain carries TRBV6-5 and TRBJ2-7, with D unresolved. The CDR3 has 12 amino acids. Germline assignment: CDR1 MNHEY and CDR2 SVGAGI. Trimming took 8 bases from V and 1 from J, leaving 9 bases between them. The CDR3 is CASRSWSYEQYF. In DNA form, the CDR3 reads TGTGCCAGCCGGTCGTGGTCCTACGAGCAGTACTTC.

The V and J genes are TRBV12-3 or TRBV12-4 and TRBJ2-7; D gene ambiguous. The CDR3 spans 13 residues. The ends were cut back, 3 bases at V and 0 bases at J, with 6 bases in the middle. The CDR3, as DNA: TGTGCCAGCAGTTTTCGTAACTCCTACGAGCAGTACTTC. Amino acids: CASSFRNSYEQYF.

V gene TRBV6-5 combines with J gene TRBJ2-5; D possibly corresponds to TRBD2 (6 bases). The germline V and J ends were trimmed by 5 bases and 2 bases, with 9 bases remaining between them. There are 13 residues in the CDR3. In germline, CDR1 is MNHEY, CDR2 SVGAGI. CDR3 in DNA: TGTGCCAGCAGTCGCGGGAAACAAGAGACCCAGTACTTC. It is translated as CASSRGKQETQYF.

This chain uses TRBV7-2 with TRBJ1-2; D might be TRBD1 (6 bases). There are 13 residues in the CDR3. V was clipped by 3 bases and J by 8 bases, with 13 bases between them. Per germline, CDR1 SGHTA and CDR2 FQGNSA. CDR3 amino acids: CASSFAGAFGYTF. The CDR3 coding sequence is TGTGCCAGCAGCTTTGCAGGGGCCTTCGGCTACACCTTC. The full variable domain, completed using reference TRBV7-2 and TRBJ1-2, is GAGVSQSPSNKVTEKGKDVELRCDPISGHTALYWYRQSLGQGLEFLIYFQGNSAPDKSGLPSDRFSAERTGGSVSTLTIQRTQQEDSAVYLCASSFAGAFGYTFGSGTRLTVV.

The chain uses TRBV6-5 and TRBJ2-7; 10 bases fit TRBD1. The germline V gene has CDR1 MNHEY and CDR2 SVGAGI. The CDR3 runs to 14 residues. Losses at the gene ends were 2 bases for V and 6 bases for J; bases not matched to a gene: 4. Here the CDR3 DNA reads TGTGCCAGCAGTTACGTGGGACAGGGGACCGAGCAGTACTTC. This encodes CASSYVGQGTEQYF.

In DNA form, the CDR3 reads TGCGCCAGCAGCCCTTGGGTAGGGACAGGGTATGAAAAACTGTTTTTT. It yields the protein CASSPWVGTGYEKLFF. The chain uses TRBV4-1 and TRBJ1-4; 9 bases line up with TRBD1. The CDR3 loop spans 16 amino acids. Germline loops: CDR1 MGHRA, CDR2 YSYEKL. The V gene end was trimmed by 4 bases and the J gene end by 6 bases; junction bases not matched to a gene: 9.

This chain links TRBV28 with TRBJ2-7, with 7 bases aligning to TRBD1. V lost 7 bases and J lost 2; bases outside the gene matches: 8. The CDR3 runs 14 residues. CDR1 is MDHEN and CDR2 is SYDVKM in the germline V gene. The CDR3: CASNLGTVTYEQYF. Written as DNA, the CDR3 is TGTGCCAGCAACCTCGGGACAGTCACCTACGAGCAGTACTTC. The full variable domain, rest sourced from reference TRBV28 and TRBJ2-7, is DVKVTQSSRYLVKRTGEKVFLECVQDMDHENMFWYRQDPGLGLRLIYFSYDVKMKEKGDIPEGYSVSREKKERFSLILESASTNQTSMYLCASNLGTVTYEQYFGPGTRLTVT.

J is TRBJ2-7 and V is TRBV5-1; possible D gene TRBD2, 5 bases. The CDR3 runs 13 residues. From germline, CDR1 is SGHRS and CDR2 YFSETQ. Trimming took 2 bases from V and 4 from J, leaving 10 bases between them. The CDR3 is CASSFPGSYEQYF. DNA of the CDR3: TGCGCCAGCAGCTTCCCGGGGAGTTACGAGCAGTACTTC.

The chain is built from TRBV7-3 and TRBJ2-1; no reliable D call. CDR1 SGHTA and CDR2 FQGTGA come from the germline V gene. The V and J ends lost 5 bases and 5 bases respectively, with 16 bases between them. The CDR3 spans 15 residues. The CDR3 region has the DNA TGTGCCAGCAGCCCCGTGGGCACTCGAAACAATGAGCAGTTCTTC. Residues: CASSPVGTRNNEQFF. Full variable domain (outside the CDR3, taken from reference TRBV7-3 and TRBJ2-1): GAGVSQTPSNKVTEKGKYVELRCDPISGHTALYWYRQSLGQGPEFLIYFQGTGAADDSGLPNDRFFAVRPEGSVSTLKIQRTERGDSAVYLCASSPVGTRNNEQFFGPGTRLTVL.

The gene calls are TRBV10-3 and TRBJ1-3; D perhaps matches TRBD1 (5 bases). The CDR3 totals 14 residues. Germline lookup yields CDR1 ENHRY and CDR2 SYGVKD. V was trimmed by 4 bases and J by 6 bases, leaving 13 bases between them. CDR3 protein: CAISGGGPPNTIYF. As DNA, the CDR3 is TGTGCCATCAGTGGCGGGGGACCCCCAAACACCATATATTTT.

The chain carries TRBV29-1 and TRBJ1-1, with TRBD1 as a possible D gene (6 bases). The CDR3 is 11 amino acids. Germline V CDR1 and CDR2: SQVTM, ANQGSEA. V was shortened by 6 bases and J by 4 bases, with 9 bases between the two germline ends. CDR3 in amino acids: CSVGTSTEAFF. CDR3 nucleotide sequence: TGCAGCGTAGGGACAAGCACTGAAGCTTTCTTT. Full variable domain (rest looked up from reference TRBV29-1 and TRBJ1-1): SAVISQKPSRDICQRGTSLTIQCQVDSQVTMMFWYRQQPGQSLTLIATANQGSEATYESGFVIDKFPISRPNLTFSTLTVSNMSPEDSSIYLCSVGTSTEAFFGQGTRLTVV.

The V gene is TRBV6-5, the J gene TRBJ1-2; tentative D call: TRBD1 (5 bases). The CDR3 is 13 residues long. Per the germline V gene, CDR1 is MNHEY and CDR2 is SVGAGI. Trimming removed 2 bases from V and 8 bases from J, with 12 bases in between. CDR3 residues: CASSYPGERGYTF. CDR3 DNA sequence: TGTGCCAGCAGTTACCCGGGGGAGCGGGGCTACACCTTC.